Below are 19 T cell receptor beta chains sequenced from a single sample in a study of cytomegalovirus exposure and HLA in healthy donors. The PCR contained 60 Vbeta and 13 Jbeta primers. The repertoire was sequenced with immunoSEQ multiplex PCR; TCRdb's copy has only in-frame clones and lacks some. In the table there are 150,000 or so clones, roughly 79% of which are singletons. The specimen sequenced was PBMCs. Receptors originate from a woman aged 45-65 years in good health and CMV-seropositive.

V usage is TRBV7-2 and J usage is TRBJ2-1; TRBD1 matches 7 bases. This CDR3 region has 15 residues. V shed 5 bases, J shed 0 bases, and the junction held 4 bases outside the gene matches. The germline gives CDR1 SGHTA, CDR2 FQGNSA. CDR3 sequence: CASSPGQNSYNEQFF. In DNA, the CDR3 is TGTGCCAGCAGCCCGGGACAGAACTCCTACAATGAGCAGTTCTTC.

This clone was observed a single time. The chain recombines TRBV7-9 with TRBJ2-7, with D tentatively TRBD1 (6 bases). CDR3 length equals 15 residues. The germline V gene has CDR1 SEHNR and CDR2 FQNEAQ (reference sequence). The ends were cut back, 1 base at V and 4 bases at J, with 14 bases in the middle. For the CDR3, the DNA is TGTGCCAGCAGCTTAGGGCCAGGGGAGTTTTACGAGCAGTACTTC. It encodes CASSLGPGEFYEQYF.

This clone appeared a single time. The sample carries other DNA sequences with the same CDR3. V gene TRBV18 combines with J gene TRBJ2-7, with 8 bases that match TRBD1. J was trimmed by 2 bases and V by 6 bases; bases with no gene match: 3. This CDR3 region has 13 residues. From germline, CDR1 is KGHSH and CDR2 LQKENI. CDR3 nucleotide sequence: TGTGCCAGCTCCCGGGACAGGACCTACGAGCAGTACTTC. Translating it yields CASSRDRTYEQYF.

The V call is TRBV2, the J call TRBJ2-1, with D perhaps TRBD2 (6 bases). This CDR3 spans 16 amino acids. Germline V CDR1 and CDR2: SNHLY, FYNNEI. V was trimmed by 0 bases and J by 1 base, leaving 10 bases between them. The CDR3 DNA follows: TGTGCCAGCAGTGAAGCGCTAGCGCTATCCTACAATGAGCAGTTCTTC. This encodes CASSEALALSYNEQFF.

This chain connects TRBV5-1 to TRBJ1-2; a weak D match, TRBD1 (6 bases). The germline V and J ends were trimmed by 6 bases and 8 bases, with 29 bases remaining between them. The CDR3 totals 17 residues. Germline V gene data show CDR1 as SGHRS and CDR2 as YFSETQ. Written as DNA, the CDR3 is TGCGCCAGCAACGAGTCGCCCCGAACAGGAAACAGGGCCGGCTACACCTTC. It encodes CASNESPRTGNRAGYTF.

The CDR3 nucleotides are TGTGCCATCAGGGGGGGGACCGCCGGCCAACGGGGGCCCCTCCACTTT. Protein product: CAIRGGTAGQRGPLHF. The chain recombines TRBV10-3 with TRBJ1-6, with a tentative D call TRBD1 (5 bases). The V end lost 6 bases, the J end lost 13 bases, and 25 bases lay between the germline ends. The CDR3 runs 16 residues. The germline gives CDR1 ENHRY, CDR2 SYGVKD.

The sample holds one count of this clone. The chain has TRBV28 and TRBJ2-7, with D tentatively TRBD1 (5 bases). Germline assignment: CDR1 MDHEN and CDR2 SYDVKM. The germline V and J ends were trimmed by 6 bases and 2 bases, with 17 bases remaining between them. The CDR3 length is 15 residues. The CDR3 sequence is CASSLKAGQTYEQYF. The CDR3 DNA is TGTGCCAGCAGCCTAAAGGCAGGGCAAACCTACGAGCAGTACTTC.

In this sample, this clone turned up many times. CDR3 residues: CASSEWAGGGNEQFF. CDR3 DNA sequence: TGTGCCAGCAGTGAATGGGCGGGAGGAGGTAATGAGCAGTTCTTC. The V call is TRBV2, the J call TRBJ2-1; 8 nucleotides match TRBD2. The CDR3 spans 15 residues. With V trimmed by 2 bases and J by 7 bases, 7 bases remained unmatched. CDR1 SNHLY and CDR2 FYNNEI come from the germline V gene.

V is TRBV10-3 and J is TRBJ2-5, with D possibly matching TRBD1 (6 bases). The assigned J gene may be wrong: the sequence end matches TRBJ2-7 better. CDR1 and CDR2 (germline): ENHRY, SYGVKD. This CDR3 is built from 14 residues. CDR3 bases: TGTGCCATCAGTGAGAACCGGGACACTTACGAGCAGTACTTC. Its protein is CAISENRDTYEQYF.

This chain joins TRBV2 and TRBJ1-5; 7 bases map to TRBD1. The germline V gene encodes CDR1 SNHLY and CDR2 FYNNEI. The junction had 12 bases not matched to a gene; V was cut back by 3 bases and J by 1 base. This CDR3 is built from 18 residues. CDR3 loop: CASSEGRGTLISNQPQHF. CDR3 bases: TGTGCCAGCAGTGAGGGCAGGGGGACCCTTATAAGCAATCAGCCCCAGCATTTT.

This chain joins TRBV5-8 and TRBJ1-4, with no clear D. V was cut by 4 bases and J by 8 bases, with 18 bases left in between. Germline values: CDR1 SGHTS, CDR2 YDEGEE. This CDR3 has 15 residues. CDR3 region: CASSQGREGHEKLFF. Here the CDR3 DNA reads TGTGCCAGCAGCCAAGGGAGGGAAGGGCACGAAAAACTGTTTTTT. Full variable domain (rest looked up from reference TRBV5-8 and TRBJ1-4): EAGVTQSPTHLIKTRGQQATLRCSPISGHTSVYWYQQALGLGLQFLLWYDEGEERNRGNFPPRFSGRQFPNYSSELNVNALELEDSALYLCASSQGREGHEKLFFGSGTQLSVL.

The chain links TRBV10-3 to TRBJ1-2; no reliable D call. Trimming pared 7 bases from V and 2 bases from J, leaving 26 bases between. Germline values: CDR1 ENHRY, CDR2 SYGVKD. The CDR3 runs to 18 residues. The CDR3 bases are TGTGCCATCAAACAAACCCCGGGGATTGGGGAAATGAACTATGGCTACACCTTC. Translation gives CAIKQTPGIGEMNYGYTF.

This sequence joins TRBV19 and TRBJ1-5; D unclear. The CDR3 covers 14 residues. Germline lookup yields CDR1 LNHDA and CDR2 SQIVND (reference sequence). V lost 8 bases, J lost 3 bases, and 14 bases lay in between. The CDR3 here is CASSQAGYNQPQHF. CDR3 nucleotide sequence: TGTGCCAGTTCTCAGGCAGGTTACAATCAGCCCCAGCATTTT.

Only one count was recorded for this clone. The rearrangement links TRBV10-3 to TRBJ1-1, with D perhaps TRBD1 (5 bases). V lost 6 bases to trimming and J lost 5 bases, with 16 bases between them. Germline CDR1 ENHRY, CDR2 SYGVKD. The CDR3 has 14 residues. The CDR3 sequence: CAIRGAGGGTEAFF. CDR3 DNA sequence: TGTGCCATCAGGGGTGCGGGGGGAGGGACTGAAGCTTTCTTT.

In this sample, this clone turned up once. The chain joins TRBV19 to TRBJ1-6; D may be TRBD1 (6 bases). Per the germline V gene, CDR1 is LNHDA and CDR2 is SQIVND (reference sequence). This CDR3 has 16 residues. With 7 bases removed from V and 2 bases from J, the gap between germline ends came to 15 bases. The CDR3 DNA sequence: TGTGCCAGTACCACTACGGGACAAACCTATAATTCACCCCTCCACTTT. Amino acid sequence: CASTTTGQTYNSPLHF.

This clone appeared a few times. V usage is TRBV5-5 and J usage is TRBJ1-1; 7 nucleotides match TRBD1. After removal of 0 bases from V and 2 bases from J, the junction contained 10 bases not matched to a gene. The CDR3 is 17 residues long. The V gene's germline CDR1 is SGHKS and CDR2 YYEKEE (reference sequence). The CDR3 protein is CASSLGGTQGINTEAFF. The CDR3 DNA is TGTGCCAGCAGCTTGGGGGGAACACAGGGGATCAACACTGAAGCTTTCTTT.

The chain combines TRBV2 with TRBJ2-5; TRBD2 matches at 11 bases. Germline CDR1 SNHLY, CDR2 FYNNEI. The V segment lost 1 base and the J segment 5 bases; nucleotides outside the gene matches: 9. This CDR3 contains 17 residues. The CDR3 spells CASSEGTSGSGGETQYF. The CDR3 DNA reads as TGTGCCAGCAGTGAAGGGACTAGCGGGTCCGGGGGGGAGACCCAGTACTTC. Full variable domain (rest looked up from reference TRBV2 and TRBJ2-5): EPEVTQTPSHQVTQMGQEVILRCVPISNHLYFYWYRQILGQKVEFLVSFYNNEISEKSEIFDDQFSVERPDGSNFTLKIRSTKLEDSAMYFCASSEGTSGSGGETQYFGPGTRLLVL.

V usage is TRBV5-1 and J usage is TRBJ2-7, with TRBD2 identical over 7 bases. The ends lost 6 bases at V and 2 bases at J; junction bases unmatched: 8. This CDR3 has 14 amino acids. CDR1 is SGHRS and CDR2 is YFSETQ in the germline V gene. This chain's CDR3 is CASTTGGGTYEQYF. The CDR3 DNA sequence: TGCGCCAGCACCACCGGCGGGGGTACCTACGAGCAGTACTTC.

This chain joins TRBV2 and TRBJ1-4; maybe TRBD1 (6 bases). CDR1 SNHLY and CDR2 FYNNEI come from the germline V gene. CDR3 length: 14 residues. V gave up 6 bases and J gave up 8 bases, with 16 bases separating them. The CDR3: CASRSGGAVEKLFF. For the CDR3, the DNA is TGTGCCAGCAGGAGTGGGGGGGCAGTCGAAAAACTGTTTTTT.